The subject of this entry is one T cell receptor (beta chain). The data were taken from a study of technical replicates of blood from a few donors. Clones were read by immunoSEQ multiplex PCR, and TCRdb kept only the in-frame ones, dropping some. The data hold around 50,000 clones, with about 90% observed a single time. Sequencing was carried out using PBMCs. This TCR came from a human donor in good health. Some clones in this sample may be carry-over from other donors' samples.

CDR3 protein: CASSAGGWAYEQYF. CDR3 coding DNA: TGTGCCAGCAGCGCGGGCGGGTGGGCCTACGAGCAGTACTTC. V gene TRBV9 combines with J gene TRBJ2-7; the D gene is possibly TRBD2 (5 bases). V was pared by 3 bases and J by 2 bases, with 12 bases between. Germline-derived CDR1 and CDR2 are SGDLS and YYNGEE. The CDR3 runs to 14 residues.